The present T cell receptor beta chain was sequenced within a study of spatial heterogeneity in lung cancer. Findings and limits, study-wide: Tumor mutation count correlated with how many alpha and beta TCRs expanded intratumorally. There was tracking of ubiquitous and regional nonsynonymous mutations by the respective counts of ubiquitous and regional expanded TCRs.

A word on this clonotype: Its antigen is unidentified. Because this beta chain is a stray read in a library intended to capture alpha chains, its abundance should not be given much weight.

TCR cDNA molecules each had a unique molecular identifier. TCRdb recomputed calls from the 5' RACE reads with MiXCR, one row per CDR3 protein. The data contain 2,500 to 3,500 distinct CDR3 sequences, roughly 17% of them singletons. Trimming removed 3 bases from V and 1 base from J; junction bases left unmatched: 5. The CDR3 has 15 amino acids. Germline-derived CDR1 and CDR2 are LNHDA and SQIVND (reference sequence). Stated time point: sample taken at primary tumor resection. Donation came from 70 or so patients with untreated early-stage non-small cell lung cancer. Whole RNA, isolated from tumor, nontumor lung or frozen PBMC, was sequenced without prior sorting.

The clonotype comes from a male donor with early-stage non-small cell lung cancer. Sequences were derived from lung tumor tissue, sampled at surgery. The V gene is TRBV19, the J gene TRBJ2-5; TRBD1 matches at 7 bases. The CDR3 sequence: CASSIGDRVQETQYF. The CDR3 region has the DNA TGTGCCAGTAGTATCGGCGACAGGGTCCAAGAGACCCAGTACTTC.